This TCR beta chain emerged from a study of blood T cell repertoires in COVID-19. Study as a whole: Sample material is recorded as cDNA or gDNA derived from T cells, B-cell-depleted T cells, or PBMCs.

Cohorts were determined from participant-reported clinical history. The germline V gene has CDR1 ENHRY and CDR2 SYGVKD. This CDR3 region has 16 residues. J gave up 0 bases and V 4 bases, and 0 bases lay outside the gene matches. Original analysis: Amplifying reference gene primers gave estimates of nucleated cell counts. Data came from immunoSEQ multiplex PCR; TCRdb stores just in-frame clones and leaves some out. V and J calls and clone size come straight from that table; D and trimming were deduced from the DNA. The sample contains around 250,000 clones, approximately 90% of which appear only once. This clonotype was obtained from a woman aged 40 to 50 with acute COVID-19. The chain carries TRBV10-3 and TRBJ2-1, with TRBD2 matching over 13 bases. Sequencing was performed on PBMCs or T cells enriched from blood (not recorded which). CDR3 residues: CAISGTSGSSYNEQFF. In DNA form, the CDR3 reads TGTGCCATCAGTGGGACTAGCGGGAGCTCCTACAATGAGCAGTTCTTC.